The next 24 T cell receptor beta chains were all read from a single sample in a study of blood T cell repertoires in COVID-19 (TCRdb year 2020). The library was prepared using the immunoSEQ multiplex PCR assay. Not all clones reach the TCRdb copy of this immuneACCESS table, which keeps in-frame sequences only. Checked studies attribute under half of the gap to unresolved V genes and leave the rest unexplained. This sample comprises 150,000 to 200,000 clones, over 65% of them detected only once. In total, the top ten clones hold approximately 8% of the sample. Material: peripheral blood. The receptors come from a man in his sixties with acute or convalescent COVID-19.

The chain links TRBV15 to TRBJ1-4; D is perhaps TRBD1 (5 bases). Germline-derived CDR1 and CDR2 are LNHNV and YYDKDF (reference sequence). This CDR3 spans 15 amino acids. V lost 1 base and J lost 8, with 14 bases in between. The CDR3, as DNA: TGTGCCACCAGCAGAGCTGGGGGGTGGGTCGAAAAACTGTTTTTT. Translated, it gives CATSRAGGWVEKLFF.

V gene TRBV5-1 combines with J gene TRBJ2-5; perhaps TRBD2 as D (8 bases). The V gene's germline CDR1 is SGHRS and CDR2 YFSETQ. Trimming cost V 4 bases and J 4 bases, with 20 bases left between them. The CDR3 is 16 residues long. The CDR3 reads CASSPGGQGVRETQYF. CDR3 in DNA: TGCGCCAGCAGCCCGGGGGGGCAGGGGGTGAGAGAGACCCAGTACTTC.

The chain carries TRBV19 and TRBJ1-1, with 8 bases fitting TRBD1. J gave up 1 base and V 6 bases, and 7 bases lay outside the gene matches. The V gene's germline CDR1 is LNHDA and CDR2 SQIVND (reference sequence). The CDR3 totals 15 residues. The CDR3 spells CASSLGGTGNTEAFF. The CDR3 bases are TGTGCCAGTAGCCTAGGGGGGACAGGGAACACTGAAGCTTTCTTT. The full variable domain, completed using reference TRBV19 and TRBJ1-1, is DGGITQSPKYLFRKEGQNVTLSCEQNLNHDAMYWYRQDPGQGLRLIYYSQIVNDFQKGDIAEGYSVSREKKESFPLTVTSAQKNPTAFYLCASSLGGTGNTEAFFGQGTRLTVV.

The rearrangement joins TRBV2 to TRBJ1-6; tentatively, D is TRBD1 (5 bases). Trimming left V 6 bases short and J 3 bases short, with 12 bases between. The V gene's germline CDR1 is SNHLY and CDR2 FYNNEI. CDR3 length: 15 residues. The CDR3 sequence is CASSGQQVYNSPLHF. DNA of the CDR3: TGTGCCAGCAGCGGCCAACAGGTCTATAATTCACCCCTCCACTTT.

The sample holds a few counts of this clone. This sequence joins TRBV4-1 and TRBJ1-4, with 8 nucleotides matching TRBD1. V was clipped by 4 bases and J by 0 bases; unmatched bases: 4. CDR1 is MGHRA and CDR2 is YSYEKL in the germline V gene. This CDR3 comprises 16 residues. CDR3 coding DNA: TGCGCCAGCAGCCGAATACAGGGGGCAACTAATGAAAAACTGTTTTTT. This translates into CASSRIQGATNEKLFF.

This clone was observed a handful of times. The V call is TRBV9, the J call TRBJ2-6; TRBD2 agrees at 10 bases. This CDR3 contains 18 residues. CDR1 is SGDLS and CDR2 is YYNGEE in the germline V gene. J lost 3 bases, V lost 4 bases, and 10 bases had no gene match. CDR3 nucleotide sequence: TGTGCCAGCAGCCCCCCAAAGCGGGGGGGCCTTGGGGCCAACGTCCTGACTTTC. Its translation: CASSPPKRGGLGANVLTF.

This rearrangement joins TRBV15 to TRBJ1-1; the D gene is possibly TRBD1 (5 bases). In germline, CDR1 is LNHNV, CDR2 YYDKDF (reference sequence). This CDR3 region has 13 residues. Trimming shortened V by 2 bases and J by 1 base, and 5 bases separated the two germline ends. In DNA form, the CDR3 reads TGTGCCACCAGCAGACAGGGGAACACTGAAGCTTTCTTT. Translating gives CATSRQGNTEAFF.

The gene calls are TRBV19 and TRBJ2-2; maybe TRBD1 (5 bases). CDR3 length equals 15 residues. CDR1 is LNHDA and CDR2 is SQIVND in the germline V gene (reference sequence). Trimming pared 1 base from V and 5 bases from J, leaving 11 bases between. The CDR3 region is CASSIGQGYTGELFF. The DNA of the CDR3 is TGTGCCAGTAGTATAGGGCAGGGATATACCGGGGAGCTGTTTTTT.

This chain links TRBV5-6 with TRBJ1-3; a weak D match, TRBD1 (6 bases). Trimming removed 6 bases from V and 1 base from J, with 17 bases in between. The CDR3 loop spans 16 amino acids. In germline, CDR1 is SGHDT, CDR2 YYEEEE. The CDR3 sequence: CASTLGGPLSGNTIYF. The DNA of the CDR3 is TGTGCCAGCACCCTAGGGGGACCGTTATCTGGAAACACCATATATTTT.

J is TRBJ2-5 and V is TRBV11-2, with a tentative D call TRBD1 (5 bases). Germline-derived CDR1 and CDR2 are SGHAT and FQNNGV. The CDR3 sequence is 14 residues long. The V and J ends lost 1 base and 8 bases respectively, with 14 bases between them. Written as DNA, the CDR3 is TGTGCCAGCAGCTTAGGGGGCCAGTTAAACACCCAGTACTTC. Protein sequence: CASSLGGQLNTQYF.

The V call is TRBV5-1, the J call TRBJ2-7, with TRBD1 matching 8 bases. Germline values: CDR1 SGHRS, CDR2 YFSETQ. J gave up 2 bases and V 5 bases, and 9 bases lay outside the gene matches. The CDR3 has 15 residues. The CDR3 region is CASREGGDRTYEQYF. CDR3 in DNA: TGCGCCAGCAGGGAAGGCGGGGACAGGACCTACGAGCAGTACTTC.

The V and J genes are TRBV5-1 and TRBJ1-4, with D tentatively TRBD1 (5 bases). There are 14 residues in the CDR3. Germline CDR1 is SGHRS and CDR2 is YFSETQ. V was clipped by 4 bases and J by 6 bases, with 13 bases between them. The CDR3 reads CASSRDTGDEKLFF. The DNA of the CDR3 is TGCGCCAGCAGCCGTGACACGGGGGATGAAAAACTGTTTTTT.

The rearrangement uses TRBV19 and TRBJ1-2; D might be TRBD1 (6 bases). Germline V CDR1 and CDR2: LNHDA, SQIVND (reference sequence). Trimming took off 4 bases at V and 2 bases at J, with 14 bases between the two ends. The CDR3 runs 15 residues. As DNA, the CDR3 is TGTGCCAGTAGTACCCAGGGGTTCCCAAACTATGGCTACACCTTC. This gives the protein CASSTQGFPNYGYTF.

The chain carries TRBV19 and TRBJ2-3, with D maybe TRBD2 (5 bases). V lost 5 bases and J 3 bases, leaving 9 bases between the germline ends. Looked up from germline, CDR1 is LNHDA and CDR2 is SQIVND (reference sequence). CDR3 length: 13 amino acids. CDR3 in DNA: TGTGCCAGTAGTGATAGCGCGACAGATACGCAGTATTTT. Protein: CASSDSATDTQYF.

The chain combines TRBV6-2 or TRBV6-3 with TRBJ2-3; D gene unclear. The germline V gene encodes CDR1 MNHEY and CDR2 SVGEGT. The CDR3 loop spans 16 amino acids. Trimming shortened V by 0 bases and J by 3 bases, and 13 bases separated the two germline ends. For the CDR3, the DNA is TGTGCCAGCAGTTACTCCCAGGCTATTGGGACAGATACGCAGTATTTT. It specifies CASSYSQAIGTDTQYF.

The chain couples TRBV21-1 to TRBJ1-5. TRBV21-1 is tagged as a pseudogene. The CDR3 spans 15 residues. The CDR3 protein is CASSKGAGNNQPQHF. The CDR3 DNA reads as TGTGCCAGCAGCAAAGGGGCGGGGAACAATCAGCCCCAGCATTTT.

The CDR3 spells CASSYPAYKRTGETQYF. As DNA, the CDR3 is TGTGCCAGCAGTTACCCCGCATACAAACGAACAGGGGAGACCCAGTACTTC. The chain is built from TRBV6-2 or TRBV6-3 and TRBJ2-5; tentatively, D is TRBD1 (6 bases). V was shortened by 2 bases and J by 5 bases, with 21 bases between the two germline ends. This CDR3 is built from 17 residues. Germline V gene sequence: CDR1 MNHEY, CDR2 SVGEGT.

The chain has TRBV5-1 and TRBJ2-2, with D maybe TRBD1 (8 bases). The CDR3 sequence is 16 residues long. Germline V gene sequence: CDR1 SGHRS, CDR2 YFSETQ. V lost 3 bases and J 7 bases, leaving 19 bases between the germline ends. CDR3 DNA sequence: TGCGCCAGCAGCTCGCCCCGACAGGGGAGGGACGGGGAGCTGTTTTTT. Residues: CASSSPRQGRDGELFF.

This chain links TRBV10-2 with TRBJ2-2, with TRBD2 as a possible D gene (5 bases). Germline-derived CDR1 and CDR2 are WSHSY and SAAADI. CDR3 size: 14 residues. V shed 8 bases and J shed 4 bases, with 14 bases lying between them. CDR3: CASGRREGTGELFF. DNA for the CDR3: TGCGCCAGCGGGCGACGGGAAGGCACCGGGGAGCTGTTTTTT.

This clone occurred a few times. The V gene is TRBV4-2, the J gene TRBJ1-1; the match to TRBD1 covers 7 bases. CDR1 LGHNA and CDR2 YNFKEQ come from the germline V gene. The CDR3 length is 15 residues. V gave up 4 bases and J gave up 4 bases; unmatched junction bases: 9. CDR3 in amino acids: CASSPETGRITEAFF. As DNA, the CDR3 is TGTGCCAGCAGCCCGGAGACAGGGAGAATCACTGAAGCTTTCTTT.

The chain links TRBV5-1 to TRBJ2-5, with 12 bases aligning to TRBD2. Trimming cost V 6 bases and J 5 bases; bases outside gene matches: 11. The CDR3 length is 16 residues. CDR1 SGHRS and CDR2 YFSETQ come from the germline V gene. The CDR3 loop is CASKTSGGPTPETQYF. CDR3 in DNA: TGCGCCAGCAAGACTAGCGGGGGCCCTACACCTGAGACCCAGTACTTC. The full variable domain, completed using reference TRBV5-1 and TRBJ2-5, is KAGVTQTPRYLIKTRGQQVTLSCSPISGHRSVSWYQQTPGQGLQFLFEYFSETQRNKGNFPGRFSGRQFSNSRSEMNVSTLELGDSALYLCASKTSGGPTPETQYFGPGTRLLVL.

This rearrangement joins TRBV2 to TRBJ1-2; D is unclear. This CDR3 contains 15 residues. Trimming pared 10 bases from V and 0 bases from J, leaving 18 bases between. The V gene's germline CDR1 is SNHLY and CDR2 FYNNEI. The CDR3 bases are TGTGCCACCCCATTAAGCCTACCTTCTAACTATGGCTACACCTTC. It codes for CATPLSLPSNYGYTF. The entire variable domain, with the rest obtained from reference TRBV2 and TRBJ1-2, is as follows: EPEVTQTPSHQVTQMGQEVILRCVPISNHLYFYWYRQILGQKVEFLVSFYNNEISEKSEIFDDQFSVERPDGSNFTLKIRSTKLEDSAMYFCATPLSLPSNYGYTFGSGTRLTVV.

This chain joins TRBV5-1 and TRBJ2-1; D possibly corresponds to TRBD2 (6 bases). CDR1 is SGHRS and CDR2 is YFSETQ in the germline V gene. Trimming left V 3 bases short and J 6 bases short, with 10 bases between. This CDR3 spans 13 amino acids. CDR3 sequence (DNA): TGCGCCAGCAGCTGGGGACTCTCCAATGAGCAGTTCTTC. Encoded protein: CASSWGLSNEQFF.

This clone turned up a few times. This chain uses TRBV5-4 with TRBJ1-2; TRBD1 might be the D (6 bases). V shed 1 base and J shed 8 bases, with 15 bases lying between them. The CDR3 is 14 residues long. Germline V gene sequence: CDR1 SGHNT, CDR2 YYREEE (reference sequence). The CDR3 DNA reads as TGTGCCAGCAGCTTGTTGATACAGGGCGGCGGCTACACCTTC. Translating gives CASSLLIQGGGYTF.